This T cell receptor (beta chain) stems from a study of cytomegalovirus exposure and HLA in healthy donors. General study results and limits: Common viral pathogens seemed to be connected with several of the most significant clusters, according to a later analysis. Among TCR sequences, most were rare, though some public TCRs appeared in many donors.

In the case of this clone: Its antigen remains unknown.

PCR involved 60 Vbeta and 13 Jbeta primers. Sequencing was performed with immunoSEQ multiplex PCR; in TCRdb, only in-frame clones are kept and a portion is missing. This table holds about 190,000 clones, over 70% found once. This TCR was sampled from a woman younger than 30 in good health and CMV-seronegative. Source material: PBMCs.

CDR3 DNA: TGCGCCAGCAGCTTGGAAGTCAGGGCCGTACAAACCGGGGAGCTGTTTTTT. Protein sequence: CASSLEVRAVQTGELFF. This sequence joins TRBV5-1 and TRBJ2-2, with D tentatively TRBD1 (5 bases). The CDR3 is made up of 17 amino acids. Germline values: CDR1 SGHRS, CDR2 YFSETQ. Trimming removed 0 bases at V and 5 bases at J, with 17 bases between. The complete variable domain, with remaining parts taken from reference TRBV5-1 and TRBJ2-2, reads KAGVTQTPRYLIKTRGQQVTLSCSPISGHRSVSWYQQTPGQGLQFLFEYFSETQRNKGNFPGRFSGRQFSNSRSEMNVSTLELGDSALYLCASSLEVRAVQTGELFFGEGSRLTVL.